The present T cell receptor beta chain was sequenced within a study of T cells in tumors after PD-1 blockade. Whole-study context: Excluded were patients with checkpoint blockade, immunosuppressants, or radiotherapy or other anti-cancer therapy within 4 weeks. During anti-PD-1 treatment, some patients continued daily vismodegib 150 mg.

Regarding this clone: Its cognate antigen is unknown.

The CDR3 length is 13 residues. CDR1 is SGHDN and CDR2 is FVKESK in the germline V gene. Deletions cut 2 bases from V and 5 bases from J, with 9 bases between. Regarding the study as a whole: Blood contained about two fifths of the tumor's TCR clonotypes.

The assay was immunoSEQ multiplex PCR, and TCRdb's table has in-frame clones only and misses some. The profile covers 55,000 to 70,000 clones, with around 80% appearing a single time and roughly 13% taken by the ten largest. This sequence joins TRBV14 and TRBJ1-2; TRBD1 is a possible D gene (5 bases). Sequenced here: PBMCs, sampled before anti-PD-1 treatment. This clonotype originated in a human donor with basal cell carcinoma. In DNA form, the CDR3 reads TGTGCCAGCAGCCAATTAGGGGAATATGGCTACACCTTC. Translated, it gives CASSQLGEYGYTF.